This is a list of T cell receptor beta chains from one sample in a study of T cell repertoires in cytomegalovirus infection. TCRdb reanalysed the reads using MiXCR and keeps one entry per CDR3 protein. The table shows about 260,000 distinct CDR3 sequences, with approximately 13% occurring only once. The sequencing input was PBMCs. These receptors came from a human donor in good health (CMV status not recorded). Some clones in this sample may be carry-over from other donors' samples. The CDR3 runs from the conserved cysteine through the conserved F or W. Each record gives: D gene, V gene, J gene, clone size, CDR3 DNA, CDR3 protein. D genes are given only for firm matches. Some rows mark clone size as missing; the rest say once, few, many or name a class of expanded clone.

>-|TRBV25-1|TRBJ2-3|many
TGTGCCAGCAGAGAGCGAGATACGCAGTATTTT
CASRERDTQYF
>TRBD1|TRBV20-1|TRBJ1-2|-
TGCAGTGCCCGGACAGGGAGCGCTGGCTACACCTTC
CSARTGSAGYTF
>-|TRBV10-3|TRBJ2-2|-
TGTGCCATCAGTGGACGGGACCTCCACCTGAACACCGGGGAGCTGTTTTTT
CAISGRDLHLNTGELFF
>-|TRBV28|TRBJ2-2|many
TGTGCCAGCAGTTACCCTCTGGGTAGCGGGAACACCGGGGAGCTGTTTTTT
CASSYPLGSGNTGELFF
>TRBD2|TRBV27|TRBJ2-1|many
TGTGCCAGCAGCTCCGGCGGGAGCCACAATGAGCAGTTCTTC
CASSSGGSHNEQFF
>-|TRBV7-6|TRBJ1-1|many
TGTGCCAGCAGCTTACGTGTAGGGGAAAGTGAAGCTTTCTTT
CASSLRVGESEAFF
>-|TRBV7-2|TRBJ1-4|many
TGTGCCAGCACCCGTGGTGGGGGCACCGCAACTAATGAAAAACTGTTTTTT
CASTRGGGTATNEKLFF
>-|TRBV7-3|TRBJ1-2|many
TGTGCCAGCAGCTTAGAGGGTCGGTATGGCTACACCTTC
CASSLEGRYGYTF
>-|TRBV7-2|TRBJ2-1|many
TGTGCCAGCAGACGGGGTCCCCCTAGCTCCTACAATGAGCAGTTCTTC
CASRRGPPSSYNEQFF
>TRBD2|TRBV7-3|TRBJ2-4|many
TGTGCCAGCAGCCATAGCGGGAGCCGCGCCAAAAACATTCAGTACTTC
CASSHSGSRAKNIQYF
>-|TRBV28|TRBJ1-5|few
TGTGCCAGCAGGAGGGTTGGGCCCCAGCATTTT
CASRRVGPQHF
>-|TRBV7-2|TRBJ2-5|many
TGTGCCAGCAGCTTAGTTCACAGCCAAGAGACCCAGTACTTC
CASSLVHSQETQYF
>-|TRBV7-8|TRBJ1-5|many
TGTGCCAGCAGCTTGTATATCTGGGATCAGCCCCAGCATTTT
CASSLYIWDQPQHF
>TRBD1|TRBV5-8|TRBJ1-1|few
TGTGCCAGCAGTTGGGACTACAGGGGGCGGACTGAAGCTTTCTTT
CASSWDYRGRTEAFF
>-|TRBV7-8|TRBJ1-5|many
TGTGCCAGCAGCTTAACCCCAGGAGCTTCCAATCAGCCCCAGCATTTT
CASSLTPGASNQPQHF
>TRBD1|TRBV7-8|TRBJ2-7|many
TGTGCCAGCAGCTCCCGGGACAGTGCCTACGAGCAGTACTTC
CASSSRDSAYEQYF
>-|TRBV25-1|TRBJ1-1|-
TGTGCCAGCAGAGGCTCTGAAGCTTTCTTT
CASRGSEAFF
>-|TRBV18|TRBJ1-2|-
TGTGCCAGCTCACGCGGCGAGGGGACTCATGTTGGCTACACCTTC
CASSRGEGTHVGYTF
>-|TRBV19|TRBJ1-2|-
TGTGCCAGTAGCGCGAGTGGTGCAGCCCGAGCTAACTATGGCTACACCTTC
CASSASGAARANYGYTF
>-|TRBV12-3/TRBV12-4|TRBJ2-5|-
TGTGCCAGCAGTTTAAGGCGGGACCGTCGGCGAGAGACCCAGTACTTC
CASSLRRDRRRETQYF
>TRBD2|TRBV20-1|TRBJ2-3|-
TGCAGTGCTAGCCTCGGGGGGGGTTACTTAGATACGCAGTATTTT
CSASLGGGYLDTQYF
>-|TRBV20-1|TRBJ2-7|once
TGCAGTGCTAGAGACAGGGTTCGAGGAGCTTACGAGCAGTACTTC
CSARDRVRGAYEQYF